This TCR beta chain is drawn from a study of vaccination and CD4 T cells after COVID-19. Study details: Post-COVID sampling occurred a median around 97 days after diagnosis (range 35 to 161). Overlapping peptides of the spike proteins of SARS-CoV-2, HCoV-NL63, HCoV-OC43 and HCoV-229E were used for cell stimulation.

The Oncomine TCR Beta short-read assay generated sequence data from the DNA of cultured CD4+ T cells. From CD4+ T cells that had been cultured, genomic DNA was extracted. TCRdb re-analysed the PCR reads in MiXCR, keeping a single row per CDR3 protein. Of some 15,000 distinct CDR3 sequences listed, 45% to 50% were seen once; the top ten hold 9% to 15%. This CDR3 contains 14 residues. The V gene end was trimmed by 2 bases and the J gene end by 3 bases; junction bases not matched to a gene: 4. Germline V CDR1 and CDR2: MNHEY, SMNVEV (reference sequence). The treatment was: approximately 9-day PBMC culture with coronavirus spike peptide pools or control peptides (ViraFEST assay). This clonotype turned up a few times. Its antigen is unidentified.

J is TRBJ2-7 and V is TRBV27, with 7 bases matching TRBD1. The TCR was taken from a human donor who had recovered from COVID-19. Source material: CD4+ T cells from blood, cultured in vitro. CDR3 amino acids: CASSLNRDSYEQYF. In nucleotides, the CDR3 is TGTGCCAGCAGTTTAAATCGGGACAGCTACGAGCAGTACTTC.